This T cell receptor beta chain appears in the sequencing data of a study of blood T cell repertoires in COVID-19. Background on the study: Acute and convalescent COVID-19 samples came from the United States, Italy and Spain.

Sequenced by immunoSEQ multiplex PCR; TCRdb stores in-frame clones only, minus some. The top ten hold around 13% of the sample, which has hundreds of thousands of clones, about 89% seen once. The ends lost 3 bases at V and 11 bases at J; junction bases unmatched: 8. The CDR3 runs 13 residues. CDR1 and CDR2 (germline): SGDLS, YYNGEE. This TCR came from a woman aged 55-75 years with acute or convalescent COVID-19. J is TRBJ1-2 and V is TRBV9; 9 nucleotides align to TRBD1. Sequenced material: peripheral blood. CDR3 in amino acids: CASSEGGQGLYTF. In nucleotides, the CDR3 is TGTGCCAGCAGCGAGGGGGGACAGGGATTATACACCTTC.